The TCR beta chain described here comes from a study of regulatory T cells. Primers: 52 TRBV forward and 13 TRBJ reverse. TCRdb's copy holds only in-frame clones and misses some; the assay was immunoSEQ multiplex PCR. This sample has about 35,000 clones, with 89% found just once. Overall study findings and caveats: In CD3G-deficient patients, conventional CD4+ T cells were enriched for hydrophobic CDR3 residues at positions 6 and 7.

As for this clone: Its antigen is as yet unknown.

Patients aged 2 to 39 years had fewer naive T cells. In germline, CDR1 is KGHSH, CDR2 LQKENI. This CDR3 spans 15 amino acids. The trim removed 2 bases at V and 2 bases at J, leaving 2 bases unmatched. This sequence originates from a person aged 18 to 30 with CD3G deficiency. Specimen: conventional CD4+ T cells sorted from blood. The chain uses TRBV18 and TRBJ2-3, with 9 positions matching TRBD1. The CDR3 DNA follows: TGTGCCAGCTCACCAAAACAGGGGGCCACAGATACGCAGTATTTT. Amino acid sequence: CASSPKQGATDTQYF.